This T cell receptor (beta chain) emerged from a study of T cell repertoires in cytomegalovirus infection. Study details: Evidence of both CMV infection and a matching HLA type came from public TCR beta signatures. General study results and limits: People with CMV and the relevant HLA were identified by cumulative public TCR beta family frequency. Across the ex vivo response, the dominant clonotypes were HLA-C-restricted CMV-specific TCR beta clonotypes.

Per germline, CDR1 SGHTA and CDR2 FQGNSA. The CDR3 consists of 16 residues. V trimming: 1 base; J trimming: 1 base; junction bases outside the gene matches: 2. One entry per CDR3 protein, called by TCRdb with MiXCR from the reads. This sample yields about 130,000 distinct CDR3 sequences, of which 20% to 30% are seen a single time; 30% to 35% belongs to the top ten. This clonotype was observed many times. The target antigen is unknown. Sequenced material: PBMCs, sequenced either directly or after in vitro stimulation (not recorded which). The V call is TRBV7-2, the J call TRBJ2-3; the match to TRBD2 covers 10 bases. The sequence derives from a human donor in good health (CMV status not recorded). Some clones in this sample may be carry-over from other donors' samples. The CDR3 DNA reads TGTGCCAGCAGCTTAGTTGGGACTAGCGGCACAGATACGCAGTATTTT. Protein: CASSLVGTSGTDTQYF.